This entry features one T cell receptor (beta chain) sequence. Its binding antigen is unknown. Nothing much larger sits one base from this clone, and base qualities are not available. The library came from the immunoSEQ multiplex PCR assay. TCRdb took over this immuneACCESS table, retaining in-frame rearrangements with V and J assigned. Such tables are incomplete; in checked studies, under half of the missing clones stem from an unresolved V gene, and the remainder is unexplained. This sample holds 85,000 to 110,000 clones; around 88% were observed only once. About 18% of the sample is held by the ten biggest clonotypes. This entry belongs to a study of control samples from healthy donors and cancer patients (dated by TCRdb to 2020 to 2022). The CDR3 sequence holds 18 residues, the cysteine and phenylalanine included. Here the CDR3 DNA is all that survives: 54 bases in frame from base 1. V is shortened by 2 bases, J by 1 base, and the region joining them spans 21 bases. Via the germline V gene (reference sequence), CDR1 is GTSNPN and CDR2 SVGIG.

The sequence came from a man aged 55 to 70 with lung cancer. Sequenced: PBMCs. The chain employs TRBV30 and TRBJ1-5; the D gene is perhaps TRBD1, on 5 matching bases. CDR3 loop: CAWSNRDVRGGSNQPQHF. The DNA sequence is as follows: TGTGCCTGGAGTAACCGGGACGTCCGAGGTGGAAGCAATCAGCCCCAGCATTTT.